Shown below are 3 T cell receptor beta chains from a single sample sequenced in a study of tumor-infiltrating lymphocytes in primary liver carcinoma. The blood RNA (from unsorted whole blood) was obtained, and germline DNA was also extracted. cDNA specific to TCR beta was made from approximately 500 ng of total RNA, with a constant-region primer employed for priming. Slightly modified ARM-PCR with three nested multiplex PCR rounds yielded TCR beta libraries. The two initial PCR rounds, around 11 cycles each, used TRBV1-TRBV30 forward and C-beta reverse primers. MiXCR was run by TCRdb on the multiplex PCR reads, yielding one entry per CDR3 protein. The sample records approximately 300,000 distinct CDR3 sequences, 55% to 65% being singletons. Sample: peripheral blood. The source is a middle-aged man with primary liver carcinoma and hepatitis B virus infection.

In its sample, this clonotype was seen once. The chain employs TRBV29-1 and TRBJ2-5; 10 bases are a match to TRBD2. V trimming: 5 bases; J trimming: 7 bases; junction bases outside the gene matches: 13. CDR3 length: 15 amino acids. Germline-derived CDR1 and CDR2 are SQVTM and ANQGSEA. The CDR3 DNA is TGCAGCGTTCGGTCTAGCGGGAGTTGGGCAGGGACCCAGTACTTC. Amino acid sequence: CSVRSSGSWAGTQYF.

The V gene is TRBV5-1, the J gene TRBJ2-7; the match to TRBD1 covers 7 bases. J was trimmed by 5 bases and V by 4 bases; bases with no gene match: 6. CDR1 is SGHRS and CDR2 is YFSETQ in the germline V gene. There are 13 residues in the CDR3. This chain's CDR3 is CASSRQGTDEQYF. CDR3 DNA: TGCGCCAGCAGCCGACAGGGTACGGACGAGCAGTACTTC.

Concerning this clonotype itself: It is likely a read error, because the conserved phenylalanine at the end of the CDR3 is missing. The rearrangement links TRBV7-9 to TRBJ1-2; D gene uncertain. The V gene's germline CDR1 is SEHNR and CDR2 FQNEAQ (reference sequence). This CDR3 is built from 13 residues. The CDR3: CASSLAVNYGYTL. The CDR3 DNA sequence: TGTGCCAGCAGCTTAGCGGTTAACTATGGATACACCCTC.